This T cell receptor beta chain was sequenced during a study of post-analysis software for immune sequencing data. The study, taken as a whole, reports: Elevated frequency relative to controls characterized several TRBV segments in patients, TRBV5-6, TRBV5-1 and TRBV20-1 among them.

TCR beta cDNA libraries had unique molecular identifiers. TCRdb re-derived calls from the PCR reads in MiXCR, one entry per CDR3 protein. The sample includes fewer than 900,000 distinct CDR3 sequences, 46% of them seen just once. Germline V gene data show CDR1 as SQVTM and CDR2 as ANQGSEA. Germline trimming cut 4 bases from V and 6 bases from J; bases unmatched to any gene: 15. The length of the CDR3 is 17 residues. Comment on this clonotype: The antigen is unknown.

The clonotype originates from a girl between 5 and 17 years old with multiple sclerosis. The chain uses TRBV29-1 and TRBJ2-2; the match to TRBD1 covers 9 bases. The sequenced sample was blood. The CDR3 sequence is CSVAPSPTGGVAGELFF. In nucleotides, the CDR3 is TGCAGCGTTGCCCCCAGCCCGACAGGGGGAGTGGCCGGGGAGCTGTTTTTT.